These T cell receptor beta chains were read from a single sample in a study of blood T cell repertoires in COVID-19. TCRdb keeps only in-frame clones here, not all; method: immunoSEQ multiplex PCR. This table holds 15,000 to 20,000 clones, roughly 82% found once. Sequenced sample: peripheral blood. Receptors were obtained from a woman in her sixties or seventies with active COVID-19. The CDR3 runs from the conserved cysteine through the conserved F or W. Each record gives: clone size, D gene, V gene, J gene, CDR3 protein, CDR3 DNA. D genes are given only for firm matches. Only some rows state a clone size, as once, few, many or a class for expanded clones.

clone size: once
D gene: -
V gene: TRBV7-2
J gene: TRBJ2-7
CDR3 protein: CASSSQPGPYEQYF
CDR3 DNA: TGTGCCAGCAGTTCCCAGCCGGGTCCCTACGAGCAGTACTTC

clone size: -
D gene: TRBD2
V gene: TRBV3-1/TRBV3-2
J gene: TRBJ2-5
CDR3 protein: CASSPRGADSGTQYF
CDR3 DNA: TGTGCCAGCAGCCCGCGGGGGGCAGACTCAGGGACCCAGTACTTC

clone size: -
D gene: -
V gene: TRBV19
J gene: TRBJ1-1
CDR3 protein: CASSIPRGGNTEAFF
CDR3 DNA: TGTGCCAGTAGTATCCCGAGAGGCGGCAACACTGAAGCTTTCTTT

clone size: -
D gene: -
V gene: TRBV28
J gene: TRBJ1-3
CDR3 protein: CASSLMGASGNTIYF
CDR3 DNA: TGTGCCAGCAGTTTAATGGGGGCATCTGGAAACACCATATATTTT

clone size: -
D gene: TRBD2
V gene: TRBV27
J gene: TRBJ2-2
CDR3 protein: CAPPHASRLAGVITGELFF
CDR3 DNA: TGTGCCCCTCCCCACGCCTCGCGACTAGCGGGAGTGATCACCGGGGAGCTGTTTTTT

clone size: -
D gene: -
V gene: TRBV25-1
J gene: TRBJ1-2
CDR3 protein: CASSGLLGGGYGYTF
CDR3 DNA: TGTGCCAGCAGTGGACTACTCGGGGGTGGCTATGGCTACACCTTC

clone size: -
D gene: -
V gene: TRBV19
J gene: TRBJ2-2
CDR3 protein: CASGAGRSNTGELFF
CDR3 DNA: TGTGCCAGTGGGGCAGGGCGTAGTAACACCGGGGAGCTGTTTTTT

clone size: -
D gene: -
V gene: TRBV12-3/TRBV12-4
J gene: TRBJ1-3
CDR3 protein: CASSLSGNTIYF
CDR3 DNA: TGTGCCAGCAGTTTGTCGGGAAACACCATATATTTT

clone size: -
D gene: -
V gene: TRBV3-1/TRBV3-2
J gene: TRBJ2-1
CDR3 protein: CASSQGPSGSYNEQFF
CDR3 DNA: TGTGCCAGCAGCCAAGGCCCCAGCGGTTCTTACAATGAGCAGTTCTTC

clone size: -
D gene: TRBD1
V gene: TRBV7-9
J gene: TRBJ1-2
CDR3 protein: CASRAGQANRANYGYTF
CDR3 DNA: TGTGCCAGCAGAGCCGGACAGGCTAACAGAGCTAACTATGGCTACACCTTC

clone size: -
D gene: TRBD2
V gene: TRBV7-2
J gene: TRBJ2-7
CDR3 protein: CASSILAAYEQYF
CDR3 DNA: TGTGCCAGCAGCATTCTAGCGGCCTACGAGCAGTACTTC

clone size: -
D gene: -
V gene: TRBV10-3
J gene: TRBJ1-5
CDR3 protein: CATNEQGWGQPQHF
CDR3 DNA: TGTGCCACCAACGAACAGGGCTGGGGTCAGCCCCAGCATTTT

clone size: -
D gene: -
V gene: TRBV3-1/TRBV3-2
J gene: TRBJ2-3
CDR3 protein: CASNRGGTDTQYF
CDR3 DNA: TGTGCCAGCAACAGGGGGGGAACAGATACGCAGTATTTT

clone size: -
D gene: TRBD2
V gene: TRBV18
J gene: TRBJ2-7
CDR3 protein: CASSPLGLAGEQYF
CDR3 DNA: TGTGCCAGCTCACCACTGGGACTAGCCGGCGAGCAGTACTTC

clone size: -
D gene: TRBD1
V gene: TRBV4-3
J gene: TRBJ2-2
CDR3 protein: CASSRQGQGPGELFF
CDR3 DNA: TGCGCCAGCAGCCGGCAGGGACAGGGGCCCGGGGAGCTGTTTTTT

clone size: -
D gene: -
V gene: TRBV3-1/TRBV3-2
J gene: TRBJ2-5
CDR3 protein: CASSQDLAGSFQETQYF
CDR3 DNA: TGTGCCAGCAGCCAAGATCTCGCGGGATCCTTCCAAGAGACCCAGTACTTC

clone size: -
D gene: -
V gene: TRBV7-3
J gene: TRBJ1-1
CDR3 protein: CASSPHPGSNTEAFF
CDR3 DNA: TGTGCCAGCAGCCCCCATCCAGGGTCCAACACTGAAGCTTTCTTT

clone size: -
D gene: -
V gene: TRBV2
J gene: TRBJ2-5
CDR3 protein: CASRLEATQYF
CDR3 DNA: TGTGCCAGCAGACTAGAGGCGACCCAGTACTTC

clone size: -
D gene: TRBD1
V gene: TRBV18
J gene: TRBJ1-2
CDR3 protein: CASSPDRGSGYTF
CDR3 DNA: TGTGCCAGCTCACCGGACAGGGGGTCTGGCTACACCTTC

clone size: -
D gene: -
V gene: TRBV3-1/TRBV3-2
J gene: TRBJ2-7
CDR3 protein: CASSNPGRGAHEQYF
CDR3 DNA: TGTGCCAGCAGCAACCCGGGGAGGGGGGCCCACGAGCAGTACTTC

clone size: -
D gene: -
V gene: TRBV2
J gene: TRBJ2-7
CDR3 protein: CASSGKGSAPYEQYF
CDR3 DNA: TGTGCCAGCAGTGGTAAGGGGTCGGCTCCCTACGAGCAGTACTTC

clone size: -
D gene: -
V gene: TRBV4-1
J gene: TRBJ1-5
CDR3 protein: CASSQQTGDYQPQHF
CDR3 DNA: TGCGCCAGCAGCCAGCAGACAGGAGATTATCAGCCCCAGCATTTT

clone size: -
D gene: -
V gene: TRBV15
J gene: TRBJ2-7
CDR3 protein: CATSRGQPTNYEQYF
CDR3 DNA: TGTGCCACCAGCAGGGGCCAGCCCACAAACTACGAGCAGTACTTC

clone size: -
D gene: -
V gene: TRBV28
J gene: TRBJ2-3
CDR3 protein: CASSPYRTDTQYF
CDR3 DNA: TGTGCCAGCAGTCCGTACAGAACAGATACGCAGTATTTT

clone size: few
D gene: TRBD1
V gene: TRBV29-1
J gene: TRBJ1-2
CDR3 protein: CSVEGITTGGGLTF
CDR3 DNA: TGCAGCGTTGAGGGGATCACGACAGGGGGCGGACTCACCTTC

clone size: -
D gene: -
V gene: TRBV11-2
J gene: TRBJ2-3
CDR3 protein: CASSLIPGSTDTQYF
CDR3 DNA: TGTGCCAGCAGCTTAATCCCGGGTAGCACAGATACGCAGTATTTT

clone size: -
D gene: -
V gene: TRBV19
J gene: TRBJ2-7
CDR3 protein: CASRSYRAFYEQYF
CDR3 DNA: TGTGCCAGTAGGTCCTACAGGGCTTTCTACGAGCAGTACTTC

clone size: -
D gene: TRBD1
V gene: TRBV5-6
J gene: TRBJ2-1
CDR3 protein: CASSDKQGGYNEQFF
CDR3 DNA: TGTGCCAGCAGCGACAAACAGGGGGGCTACAATGAGCAGTTCTTC

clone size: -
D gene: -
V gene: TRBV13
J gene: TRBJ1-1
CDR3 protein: CASSLDQRVTEAFF
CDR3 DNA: TGTGCCAGCAGCTTAGACCAGCGGGTCACTGAAGCTTTCTTT

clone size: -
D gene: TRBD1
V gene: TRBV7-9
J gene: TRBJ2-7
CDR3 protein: CASSFDPGQGFHEQYF
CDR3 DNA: TGTGCCAGCAGCTTCGATCCGGGACAGGGGTTCCACGAGCAGTACTTC

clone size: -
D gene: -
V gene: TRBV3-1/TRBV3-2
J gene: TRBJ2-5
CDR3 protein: CASSQDNSQETQYF
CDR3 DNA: TGTGCCAGCAGCCAAGATAACTCTCAAGAGACCCAGTACTTC

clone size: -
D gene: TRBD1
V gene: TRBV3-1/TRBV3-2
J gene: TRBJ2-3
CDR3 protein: CASRSNRGQGTDTQYF
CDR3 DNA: TGTGCCAGCAGATCAAACAGGGGGCAAGGCACAGATACGCAGTATTTT

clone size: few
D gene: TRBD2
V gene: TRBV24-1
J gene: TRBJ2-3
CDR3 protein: CATSDREESGDTQYF
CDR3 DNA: TGTGCCACCAGTGATCGGGAGGAGAGTGGAGATACGCAGTATTTT

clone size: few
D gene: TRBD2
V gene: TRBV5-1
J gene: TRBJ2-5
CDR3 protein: CASSSVPAGGEETQYF
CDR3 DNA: TGCGCCAGCAGCTCGGTCCCAGCGGGAGGAGAAGAGACCCAGTACTTC

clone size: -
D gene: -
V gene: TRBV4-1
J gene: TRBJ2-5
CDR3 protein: CASSRNLGAVTQETQYF
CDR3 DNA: TGCGCCAGCAGCCGGAACTTGGGGGCGGTCACTCAAGAGACCCAGTACTTC

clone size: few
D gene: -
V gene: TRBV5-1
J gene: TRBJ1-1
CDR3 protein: CASGAGTTNTEAFF
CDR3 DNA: TGCGCCAGCGGGGCCGGGACAACGAACACTGAAGCTTTCTTT

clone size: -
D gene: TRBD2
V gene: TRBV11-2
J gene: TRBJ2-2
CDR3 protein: CASSSGLAGETGELFF
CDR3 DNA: TGTGCCAGCAGCTCGGGACTAGCGGGAGAAACCGGGGAGCTGTTTTTT

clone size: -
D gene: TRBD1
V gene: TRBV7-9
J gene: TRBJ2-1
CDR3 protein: CASSFWTGRYNEQFF
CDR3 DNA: TGTGCCAGCAGCTTCTGGACAGGGCGCTACAATGAGCAGTTCTTC

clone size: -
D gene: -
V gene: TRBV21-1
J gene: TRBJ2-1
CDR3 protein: CASSKSGGVPYNEQFF
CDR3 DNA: TGTGCCAGCAGCAAATCGGGGGGGGTCCCATACAATGAGCAGTTCTTC

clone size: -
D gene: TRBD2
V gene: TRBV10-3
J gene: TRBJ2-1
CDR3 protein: CAIRREGKDEQFF
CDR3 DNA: TGTGCCATAAGGCGGGAGGGCAAGGATGAGCAGTTCTTC

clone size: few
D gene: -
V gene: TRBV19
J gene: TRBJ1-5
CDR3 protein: CASRDIGQPQHF
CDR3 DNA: TGTGCCAGTAGGGACATTGGCCAGCCCCAGCATTTT